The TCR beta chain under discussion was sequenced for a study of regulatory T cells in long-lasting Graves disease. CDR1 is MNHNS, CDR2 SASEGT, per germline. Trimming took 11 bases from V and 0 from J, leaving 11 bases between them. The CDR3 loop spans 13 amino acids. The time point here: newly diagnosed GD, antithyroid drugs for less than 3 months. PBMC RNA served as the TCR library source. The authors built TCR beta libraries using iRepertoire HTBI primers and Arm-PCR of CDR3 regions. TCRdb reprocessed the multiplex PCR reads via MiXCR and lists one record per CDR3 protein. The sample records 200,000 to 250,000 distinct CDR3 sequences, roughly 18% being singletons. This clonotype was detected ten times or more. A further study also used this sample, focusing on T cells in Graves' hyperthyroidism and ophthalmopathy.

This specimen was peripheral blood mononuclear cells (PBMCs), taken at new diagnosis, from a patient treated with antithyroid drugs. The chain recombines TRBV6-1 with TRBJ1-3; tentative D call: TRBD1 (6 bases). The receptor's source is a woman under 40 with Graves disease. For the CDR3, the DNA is TGTGCCGGCCGGGACACCTCTGGAAACACCATATATTTT. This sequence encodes CAGRDTSGNTIYF.